This T cell receptor (beta chain) was observed in a study of response to subunit inactivated influenza vaccine. Germline trimming cut 6 bases from V and 6 bases from J; bases unmatched to any gene: 9. This CDR3 is built from 15 residues. Germline V gene lookup returns CDR1 SQVTM and CDR2 ANQGSEA. TCRdb processed the RT-PCR reads anew with MiXCR; each CDR3 protein has one entry. Here the sample spans 500,000 to 650,000 distinct CDR3 sequences, 6% to 9% being singletons. V is TRBV29-1 and J is TRBJ2-2; 11 nucleotides align to TRBD2. The starting material was PBMCs from blood, obtained 23 to 25 months after vaccination. The sequence was obtained from a man between 50 and 70 years old who received an inactivated influenza vaccine. Here the CDR3 DNA reads TGCAGCGTCTACTCACTAGCGGGAGATTCCGGGGAGCTGTTTTTT. Protein sequence: CSVYSLAGDSGELFF.